The sequence of this TCR beta chain was determined in a study of blood T cell repertoires in COVID-19 (dated by TCRdb to 2018 to 2020). Broadly, across the study: Collaborator samples came from the United States, Italy and Spain and covered acute and convalescent phases of COVID-19. Deeply sampled blood TCRbeta repertoires from subjects exposed to, actively infected with, or recovered from COVID-19 were included in the dataset. The sample metadata nearly always contained a de-identified subject ID, COVID-19 status, age in years and sex. The prospective study material was composed of cDNA or gDNA derived from T cells, B-cell-depleted T cells, or PBMCs. Samples came from the ongoing ImmuneRACE study (first 160 participants) plus 1,254 subjects from 6 global collaborators. The repertoires were released in a freely available public database intended as a resource for research on the immune response to SARS-CoV-2. Where available, HLA class I and class II types were obtained from metadata supplied by the sample provider rather than from assay-based typing.

Concerning this clone: Its specific antigen is unknown. There are no base qualities to consult, and no much larger clone falls within one base.

Trimming removed 4 bases from V and 1 base from J, leaving 17 bases between the germline ends. CDR1 MNHEY and CDR2 SVGEGT were looked up in the germline V gene. Spanning cysteine to phenylalanine, the CDR3 consists of 17 amino acids. The sequence is cut down to CDR3 DNA, 51 bases in frame from base 1. Collaborating institutions collected whole blood in K2EDTA tubes following their own protocols. Collaborator samples were shipped for TCRbeta analysis as frozen whole blood, isolated PBMCs, or DNA extracted from either sample type. Summary of the overall study and its limitations: The amount of clinical and demographic metadata varied by source and participant and was provided uncurated.

TCRbeta CDR3 regions were amplified from genomic DNA using the immunoSEQ Assay, a bias-controlled multiplex PCR. On the study's bioinformatics: Within the assay, amplification of reference gene primers was used to estimate how many nucleated cells each sample contained. To quantify the absolute abundance of each unique TCRbeta CDR3 rearrangement, sequence reads were collapsed and filtered. For each sample, productive Simpson clonality was calculated by taking the square root of Simpson's diversity index across productive rearrangements. TCRdb limited this immuneACCESS table to in-frame rearrangements with V and J called. A share of clones is missing; checked studies link under half to unresolved V genes, and the rest is unexplained. That table gives V, J and clone size, and the DNA gave D and trimming. Within this sample are under 300,000 clones, with around 84% of them counted one time only. Roughly 3.2% of the sample goes to the ten largest clones.

Sequencing input: peripheral blood. The clonotype originates from a woman between 18 and 30 years old with acute or convalescent COVID-19. Recombination linked TRBV6-2 or TRBV6-3 to TRBJ2-1, and the D gene may be TRBD1, 5 bases matching. At the DNA level, the sequence is TGTGCCAGCAGTTTAGAGCCGGGCAGGGCGTCCTACAATGAGCAGTTCTTC. This yields the protein CASSLEPGRASYNEQFF.